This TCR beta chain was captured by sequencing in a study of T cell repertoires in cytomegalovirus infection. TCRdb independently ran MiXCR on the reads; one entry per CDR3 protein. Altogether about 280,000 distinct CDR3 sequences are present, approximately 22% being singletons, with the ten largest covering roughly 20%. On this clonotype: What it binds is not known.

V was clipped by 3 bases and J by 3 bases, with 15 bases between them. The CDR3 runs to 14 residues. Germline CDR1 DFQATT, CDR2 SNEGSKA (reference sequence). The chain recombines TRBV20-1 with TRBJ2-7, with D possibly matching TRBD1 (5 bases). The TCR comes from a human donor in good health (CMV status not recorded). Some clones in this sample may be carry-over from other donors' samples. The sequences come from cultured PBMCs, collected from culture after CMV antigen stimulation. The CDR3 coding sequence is TGCAGTGCTAGCTCAGGCTCAGGGATCTACGAGCAGTACTTC. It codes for CSASSGSGIYEQYF.